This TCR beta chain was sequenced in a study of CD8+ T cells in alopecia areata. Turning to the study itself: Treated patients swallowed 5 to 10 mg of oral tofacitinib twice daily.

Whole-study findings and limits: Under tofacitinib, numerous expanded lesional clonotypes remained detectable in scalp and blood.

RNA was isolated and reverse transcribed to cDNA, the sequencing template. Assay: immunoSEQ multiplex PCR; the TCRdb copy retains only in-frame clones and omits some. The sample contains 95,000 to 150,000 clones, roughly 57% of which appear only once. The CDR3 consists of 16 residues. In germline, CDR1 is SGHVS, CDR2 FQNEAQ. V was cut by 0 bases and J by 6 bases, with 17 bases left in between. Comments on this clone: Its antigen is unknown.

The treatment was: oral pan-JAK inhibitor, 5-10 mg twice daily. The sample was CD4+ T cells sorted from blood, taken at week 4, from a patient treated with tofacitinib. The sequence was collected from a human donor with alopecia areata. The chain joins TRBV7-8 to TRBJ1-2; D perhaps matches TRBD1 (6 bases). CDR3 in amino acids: CASSLAYAGAWNGYTF. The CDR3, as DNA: TGTGCCAGCAGCTTAGCTTACGCGGGGGCGTGGAATGGCTACACCTTC.